Following are 32 T cell receptor beta chains from one sample sequenced in a study of blood T cell repertoires in COVID-19. Assay used: immunoSEQ multiplex PCR; TCRdb lists only in-frame clones, some missing. The table shows about 160,000 clones, with approximately 82% occurring only once. Sequencing was done on a sample of peripheral blood. The origin of the receptors is an older man who had recovered from COVID-19.

The chain employs TRBV7-9 and TRBJ1-2; 11 bases map to TRBD1. Germline V gene lookup returns CDR1 SEHNR and CDR2 FQNEAQ (reference sequence). The CDR3 has 16 amino acids. The ends lost 3 bases at V and 8 bases at J; junction bases unmatched: 11. CDR3 nucleotides: TGTGCCAGCAGCTTGTCGCTCCCCGGGACAGGGGGAGGCTACACCTTC. Protein: CASSLSLPGTGGGYTF.

The DNA for the CDR3 is TGTGCCAGCAGCGTTACAGGGAGTTCCACTGAAGCTTTCTTT. As protein: CASSVTGSSTEAFF. V usage is TRBV9 and J usage is TRBJ1-1; TRBD1 is a possible D gene (6 bases). Per the germline V gene, CDR1 is SGDLS and CDR2 is YYNGEE. The CDR3 totals 14 residues. V gave up 2 bases and J gave up 4 bases, with 12 bases separating them.

The chain employs TRBV10-2 and TRBJ2-5; 13 nucleotides line up with TRBD2. From germline, CDR1 is WSHSY and CDR2 SAAADI. J lost 5 bases, V lost 6 bases, and 6 bases had no gene match. The CDR3 runs to 15 residues. The CDR3 loop is CASRPLTSGGETQYF. DNA for the CDR3: TGCGCCAGCAGACCCCTGACTAGCGGGGGGGAGACCCAGTACTTC.

This clone was seen a handful of times. V is TRBV2 and J is TRBJ2-1; D may be TRBD2 (6 bases). Germline V gene lookup returns CDR1 SNHLY and CDR2 FYNNEI. V was pared by 6 bases and J by 4 bases, with 16 bases between. The CDR3 consists of 15 residues. The DNA of the CDR3 is TGTGCCAGCAGCGGTCTAGCGAGCCCTTACAATGAGCAGTTCTTC. It codes for CASSGLASPYNEQFF.

The chain employs TRBV6-5 and TRBJ1-6; D may be TRBD1 (6 bases). CDR3 length: 15 residues. From germline, CDR1 is MNHEY and CDR2 SVGAGI. V was cut by 8 bases and J by 11 bases, with 22 bases left in between. The CDR3 region has the DNA TGTGCCAGCGGATTGGGGAGTACAGGGAAAGCACCCCTCCACTTT. Translation: CASGLGSTGKAPLHF.

The V call is TRBV2, the J call TRBJ2-7; perhaps TRBD1 as D (5 bases). The germline CDR1 and CDR2 sequences are SNHLY and FYNNEI. V lost 2 bases to trimming and J lost 0 bases, with 8 bases between them. This CDR3 has 14 residues. CDR3 amino acids: CASSESTVSYEQYF. DNA for the CDR3: TGTGCCAGCAGTGAATCGACAGTCTCCTACGAGCAGTACTTC.

Notes on this clone: Other DNA sequences in the same sample also yield this CDR3. V and J are TRBV9 and TRBJ2-1, with 9 bases identical to TRBD1. This CDR3 is built from 15 residues. J lost 2 bases, V lost 0 bases, and 0 bases had no gene match. Germline values: CDR1 SGDLS, CDR2 YYNGEE. DNA for the CDR3: TGTGCCAGCAGCGTAGGACAGGGGGCCTACAATGAGCAGTTCTTC. Its translation: CASSVGQGAYNEQFF.

The chain has TRBV28 and TRBJ1-5; D ambiguous. Germline CDR1 reads MDHEN; CDR2 reads SYDVKM. V was clipped by 2 bases and J by 2 bases, with 10 bases between them. The CDR3 contains 15 residues. The CDR3 sequence is CASSLGGKRNQPQHF. The CDR3 DNA reads TGTGCCAGCAGTTTAGGCGGGAAGCGCAATCAGCCCCAGCATTTT. Based on the CDR3 plus reference TRBV28 and TRBJ1-5, the full variable domain is DVKVTQSSRYLVKRTGEKVFLECVQDMDHENMFWYRQDPGLGLRLIYFSYDVKMKEKGDIPEGYSVSREKKERFSLILESASTNQTSMYLCASSLGGKRNQPQHFGDGTRLSIL.

This clone came up a few times. This rearrangement joins TRBV11-2 to TRBJ2-1; perhaps TRBD1 as D (5 bases). CDR1 and CDR2 (germline): SGHAT, FQNNGV. The ends were cut back, 5 bases at V and 10 bases at J, with 12 bases in the middle. The CDR3 extends over 12 amino acids. CDR3 nucleotides: TGTGCCAGCAGCATCCATTCAGGGGAGCAGTTCTTC. Translating gives CASSIHSGEQFF.

This clone was seen a single time. The chain recombines TRBV5-1 with TRBJ1-3; 10 nucleotides match TRBD1. The germline CDR1 and CDR2 sequences are SGHRS and YFSETQ. V was pared by 4 bases and J by 0 bases, with 7 bases of the junction left unmatched. This CDR3 comprises 17 residues. The CDR3 coding sequence is TGCGCCAGCAGCGGGGGACAGGGGCTCAGCTCTGGAAACACCATATATTTT. It is translated as CASSGGQGLSSGNTIYF.

CDR3 sequence: CASSWGQNTEAFF. The CDR3 coding sequence is TGTGCCAGCAGCTGGGGCCAGAACACTGAAGCTTTCTTT. The V gene is TRBV6-5, the J gene TRBJ1-1; maybe TRBD1 (5 bases). Between the trimmed V and J ends, which lost 6 bases and 1 base, there was a span of 9 bases. Germline values: CDR1 MNHEY, CDR2 SVGAGI. The CDR3 sequence is 13 residues long.

The chain employs TRBV30 and TRBJ1-1; 9 bases agree with TRBD1. There are 12 residues in the CDR3. Germline V gives CDR1 GTSNPN, CDR2 SVGIG (reference sequence). CDR3 protein: CALDRGYTEAFF. The DNA for the CDR3 is TGTGCTCTAGACAGGGGGTACACTGAAGCTTTCTTT.

This clone occurred a few times. CDR3 sequence: CASSLNNQPQHF. In DNA, the CDR3 is TGTGCCAGCTCACTTAACAATCAGCCCCAGCATTTT. The chain links TRBV18 to TRBJ1-5; D unclear. V lost 4 bases and J lost 3, with 4 bases in between. Germline loops: CDR1 KGHSH, CDR2 LQKENI. This CDR3 contains 12 residues.

The chain recombines TRBV10-3 with TRBJ1-6; the match to TRBD1 covers 7 bases. The trim removed 6 bases at V and 0 bases at J, leaving 8 bases unmatched. This CDR3 contains 17 residues. Germline CDR1 and CDR2: ENHRY and SYGVKD. The chain's CDR3 is CAISSGTASSYNSPLHF. The CDR3 DNA is TGTGCCATCAGCTCCGGGACAGCTAGCTCCTATAATTCACCCCTCCACTTT.

This clone was detected only once. The J gene is TRBJ1-5, the V gene TRBV30; no reliable D call. There are 14 residues in the CDR3. V was pared by 0 bases and J by 0 bases, with 6 bases between. CDR1 and CDR2 from the germline V gene are GTSNPN and SVGIG (reference sequence). The CDR3 DNA follows: TGTGCCTGGAGTGTTACTGATAGCAATCAGCCCCAGCATTTT. Residues: CAWSVTDSNQPQHF.

The chain carries TRBV19 and TRBJ1-1; the match to TRBD1 covers 9 bases. The CDR3 sequence is 15 residues long. Germline V gene lookup returns CDR1 LNHDA and CDR2 SQIVND (reference sequence). The V segment lost 4 bases and the J segment 3 bases; nucleotides outside the gene matches: 6. CDR3 amino acids: CASSTTGGRYTEAFF. For the CDR3, the DNA is TGTGCCAGTAGTACGACAGGGGGTAGGTACACTGAAGCTTTCTTT.

V usage is TRBV30 and J usage is TRBJ2-7, with 11 bases aligning to TRBD2. CDR1 is GTSNPN, CDR2 SVGIG, per germline (reference sequence). J lost 3 bases, V lost 5 bases, and 6 bases had no gene match. CDR3 length: 14 amino acids. The CDR3 region has the DNA TGTGCCTGGGATCTAGCGGGAGGTGTCTACGAGCAGTACTTC. As protein: CAWDLAGGVYEQYF.

The gene calls are TRBV10-1 and TRBJ1-1; D is possibly TRBD1 (5 bases). This CDR3 has 13 amino acids. CDR1 is WNHNN and CDR2 is SYGVQD in the germline V gene (reference sequence). V was cut by 4 bases and J by 1 base, with 7 bases left in between. The CDR3 nucleotides read TGCGCCAGCAGTGCACAGGAGAACACTGAAGCTTTCTTT. This translates into CASSAQENTEAFF.

This clone appeared a single time. CDR3 region: CASSLDLNTEAFF. CDR3 in DNA: TGCGCCAGCAGCTTGGACTTGAACACTGAAGCTTTCTTT. This rearrangement joins TRBV5-1 to TRBJ1-1; unclear D gene. Germline assignment: CDR1 SGHRS and CDR2 YFSETQ. Trimming removed 0 bases at V and 0 bases at J, with 3 bases between. The CDR3 is 13 residues long.

The chain employs TRBV5-8 and TRBJ2-1, with a weak D call TRBD1 (6 bases). From germline, CDR1 is SGHTS and CDR2 YDEGEE. V lost 3 bases, J lost 11 bases, and 18 bases lay in between. This CDR3 has 14 residues. The CDR3 DNA reads TGTGCCAGCAGCTGGGGGCTCATGCGGGCGAAGCAGTTCTTC. Its translation is CASSWGLMRAKQFF.

The gene calls are TRBV7-9 and TRBJ2-7; TRBD2 aligns across 11 bases. This CDR3 has 17 residues. V trimming: 2 bases; J trimming: 0 bases; junction bases outside the gene matches: 6. Germline V gene data show CDR1 as SEHNR and CDR2 as FQNEAQ (reference sequence). This CDR3 is CASSLFSSGRSSYEQYF. The CDR3 DNA is TGTGCCAGCAGCTTATTCTCTAGCGGGAGGAGCTCCTACGAGCAGTACTTC.

The chain joins TRBV28 to TRBJ2-7, with 9 bases fitting TRBD1. The CDR3 extends over 15 amino acids. The trim removed 5 bases at V and 5 bases at J, leaving 10 bases unmatched. Germline V gene lookup returns CDR1 MDHEN and CDR2 SYDVKM. CDR3 coding DNA: TGTGCCAGCAGTACGTCCGGGACAGGGTTACACGAGCAGTACTTC. Its protein is CASSTSGTGLHEQYF.

The rearrangement uses TRBV30 and TRBJ2-5, with 9 nucleotides matching TRBD2. Trimming took 4 bases from V and 4 from J; bases not matched to a gene: 4. This CDR3 has 13 residues. Per germline, CDR1 GTSNPN and CDR2 SVGIG (reference sequence). The CDR3 sequence: CAWKVAGVETQYF. The CDR3 region has the DNA TGTGCCTGGAAAGTAGCGGGAGTAGAGACCCAGTACTTC.

The genes are TRBV19 and TRBJ1-5; 7 bases fit TRBD1. J gave up 4 bases and V 5 bases, and 8 bases lay outside the gene matches. This CDR3 region has 15 residues. The germline gives CDR1 LNHDA, CDR2 SQIVND (reference sequence). The CDR3 region has the DNA TGTGCCAGTAGTCTCTTCACAGGGGTTAATCAGCCCCAGCATTTT. Protein sequence: CASSLFTGVNQPQHF.

V is TRBV25-1 and J is TRBJ2-3, with D perhaps matching TRBD2 (5 bases). Trimming removed 7 bases from V and 0 bases from J, with 14 bases in between. The CDR3 contains 15 residues. Germline loops: CDR1 MGHDK, CDR2 SYGVNS. The DNA of the CDR3 is TGTGCCAGCACCGAGACGGGGATTAGCACAGATACGCAGTATTTT. Residues: CASTETGISTDTQYF.

The J gene is TRBJ2-7, the V gene TRBV7-2; 7 nucleotides agree with TRBD1. CDR1 is SGHTA, CDR2 FQGNSA, per germline. CDR3 size: 13 residues. V was clipped by 1 base and J by 6 bases; unmatched bases: 3. CDR3 sequence: CASSLVQGVEQYF. CDR3 sequence (DNA): TGTGCCAGCAGCTTAGTGCAGGGGGTCGAGCAGTACTTC.

V and J are TRBV2 and TRBJ2-7; 9 nucleotides align to TRBD1. Germline lookup yields CDR1 SNHLY and CDR2 FYNNEI. The CDR3 consists of 15 residues. Trimming removed 2 bases from V and 2 bases from J; junction bases left unmatched: 4. In DNA, the CDR3 is TGTGCCAGCAGTGAACCGGGACAGGGAGCCTACGAGCAGTACTTC. Translated, it gives CASSEPGQGAYEQYF.

This chain joins TRBV19 and TRBJ2-5; 7 bases match TRBD2. The germline gives CDR1 LNHDA, CDR2 SQIVND (reference sequence). CDR3 length: 15 residues. The trim removed 6 bases at V and 2 bases at J, leaving 9 bases unmatched. This chain's CDR3 is CASSQTSLVQETQYF. CDR3 coding DNA: TGTGCCAGTAGCCAGACTAGCTTAGTACAAGAGACCCAGTACTTC.

V gene TRBV7-6 combines with J gene TRBJ2-7, with TRBD2 matching 7 bases. The junction had 17 bases not matched to a gene; V was cut back by 6 bases and J by 3 bases. The CDR3 extends over 17 amino acids. Germline CDR1 SGHVS, CDR2 FNYEAQ. This CDR3 is CASRGGTCLLSIYEQYF. The CDR3 DNA sequence: TGTGCCAGCAGGGGAGGGACCTGCCTCCTATCAATCTACGAGCAGTACTTC.

The V gene is TRBV12-3 or TRBV12-4, the J gene TRBJ2-5; a weak D match, TRBD2 (5 bases). The CDR3 is 13 residues long. V shed 7 bases and J shed 2 bases, with 11 bases lying between them. The CDR3 sequence is CASTEGGQETQYF. In DNA, the CDR3 is TGTGCCAGCACCGAAGGAGGTCAAGAGACCCAGTACTTC.

Only a few counts were recorded for this clone. At one end, the junction sequence differs from germline, possibly due to a read error. The V call is TRBV7-2, the J call TRBJ1-1; D is unclear. Germline assignment: CDR1 SGHTA and CDR2 FQGNSA. The CDR3 is 13 amino acids. The CDR3 reads CASSLARNAEAFF. As DNA, the CDR3 is TGTGCCAGCAGCTTAGCCAGGAACGCTGAAGCTTTCTTT.

The chain carries TRBV6-6 and TRBJ2-7; 7 nucleotides line up with TRBD1. V dropped 6 bases and J dropped 3; count of bases not matched to a gene: 5. This CDR3 has 13 amino acids. Germline CDR1 and CDR2: MNHNY and SVGAGI (reference sequence). This CDR3 reads CASSWAGGYEQYF. The CDR3 bases are TGTGCCAGCAGCTGGGCAGGGGGCTACGAGCAGTACTTC.